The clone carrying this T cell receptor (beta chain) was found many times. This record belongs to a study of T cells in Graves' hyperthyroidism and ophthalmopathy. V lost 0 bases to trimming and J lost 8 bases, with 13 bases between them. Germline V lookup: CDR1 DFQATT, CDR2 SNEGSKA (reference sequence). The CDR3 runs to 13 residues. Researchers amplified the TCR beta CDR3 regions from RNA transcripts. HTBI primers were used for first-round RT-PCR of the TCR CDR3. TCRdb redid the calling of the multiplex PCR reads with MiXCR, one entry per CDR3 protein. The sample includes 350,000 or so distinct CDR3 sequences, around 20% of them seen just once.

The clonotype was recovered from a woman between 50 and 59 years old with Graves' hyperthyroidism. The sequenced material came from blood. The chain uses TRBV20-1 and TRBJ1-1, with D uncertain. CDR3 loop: CSARDPRSSEAFF. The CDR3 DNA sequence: TGCAGTGCTAGAGATCCCCGATCTAGCGAAGCTTTCTTT.